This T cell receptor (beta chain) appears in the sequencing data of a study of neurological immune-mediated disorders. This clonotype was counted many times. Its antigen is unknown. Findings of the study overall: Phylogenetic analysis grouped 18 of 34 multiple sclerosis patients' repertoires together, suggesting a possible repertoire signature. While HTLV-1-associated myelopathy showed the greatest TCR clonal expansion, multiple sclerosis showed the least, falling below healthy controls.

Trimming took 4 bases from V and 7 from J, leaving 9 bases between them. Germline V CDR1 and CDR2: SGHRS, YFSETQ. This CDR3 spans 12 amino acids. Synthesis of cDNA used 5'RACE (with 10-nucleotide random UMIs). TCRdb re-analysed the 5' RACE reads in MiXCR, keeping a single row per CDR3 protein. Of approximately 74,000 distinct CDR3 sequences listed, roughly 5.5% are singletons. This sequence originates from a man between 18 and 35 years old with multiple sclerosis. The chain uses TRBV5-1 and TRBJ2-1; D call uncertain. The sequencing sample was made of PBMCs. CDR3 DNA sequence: TGCGCCAGCAGCACCTCGAGGAATGAGCAGTTCTTC. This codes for CASSTSRNEQFF.